The 5 T cell receptor beta chains below all came from one sample that was sequenced in a study of blood T cell repertoires in COVID-19. Some clones are missing from TCRdb's copy, which holds only in-frame ones; the method was immunoSEQ multiplex PCR. The table records tens of thousands of clones, around 80% of them present only once. Sequencing used peripheral blood. Every receptor here comes from an elderly woman with acute or convalescent COVID-19.

This clone occurred a few times. The CDR3 sequence: CASSPQGGGYTF. The CDR3 DNA reads as TGTGCCAGCAGCCCACAGGGCGGTGGCTACACCTTC. The V call is TRBV6-5, the J call TRBJ1-2; D is perhaps TRBD1 (6 bases). The germline CDR1 and CDR2 sequences are MNHEY and SVGAGI. V dropped 6 bases and J dropped 7 bases, with 12 bases sitting between them. CDR3 size: 12 residues.

The genes are TRBV6-2 or TRBV6-3 and TRBJ2-7, with D perhaps matching TRBD2 (5 bases). Deletions cut 2 bases from V and 3 bases from J, with 11 bases between. Germline CDR1 MNHEY, CDR2 SVGEGT. This CDR3 comprises 14 residues. This chain's CDR3 is CASSYLDGDYEQYF. The DNA of the CDR3 is TGTGCCAGCAGTTACCTCGACGGGGACTACGAGCAGTACTTC.

V gene TRBV18 combines with J gene TRBJ1-4; 7 nucleotides align to TRBD1. V gave up 1 base and J gave up 0 bases; unmatched junction bases: 11. CDR1 and CDR2 from the germline V gene are KGHSH and LQKENI. The CDR3 extends over 19 amino acids. The CDR3: CASSPRYLGQTATNEKLFF. The CDR3 bases are TGTGCCAGCTCACCACGTTATTTGGGACAGACCGCAACTAATGAAAAACTGTTTTTT.

The chain recombines TRBV30 with TRBJ2-2; the D is unclear. Germline V lookup: CDR1 GTSNPN, CDR2 SVGIG (reference sequence). With 3 bases removed from V and 4 bases from J, the gap between germline ends came to 12 bases. This CDR3 region has 14 residues. The CDR3 protein is CAWRRGEVTGELFF. CDR3 nucleotide sequence: TGTGCCTGGAGACGAGGAGAGGTCACCGGGGAGCTGTTTTTT.

The chain combines TRBV11-2 with TRBJ2-3, with 14 bases aligning to TRBD2. CDR3 size: 17 residues. With 5 bases clipped from V and 6 bases from J, the junction kept 10 bases outside the gene matches. The V gene's germline CDR1 is SGHAT and CDR2 FQNNGV. The CDR3 reads CASSPMTSGGARDTQYF. For the CDR3, the DNA is TGTGCCAGCAGCCCCATGACTAGCGGGGGGGCCCGTGATACGCAGTATTTT.